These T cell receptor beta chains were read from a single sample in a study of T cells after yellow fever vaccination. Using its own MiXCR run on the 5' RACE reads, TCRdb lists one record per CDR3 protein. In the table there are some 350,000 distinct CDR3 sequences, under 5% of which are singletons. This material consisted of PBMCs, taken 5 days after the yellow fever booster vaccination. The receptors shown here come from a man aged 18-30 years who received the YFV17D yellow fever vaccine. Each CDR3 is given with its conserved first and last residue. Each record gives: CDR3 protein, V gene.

CDR3aa: CASSLARGLAEAFF
v_gene: TRBV5-1

CDR3aa: CASSYSTPIRDRVFF
v_gene: TRBV6-5

CDR3aa: CASAPTRERGDGELFF
v_gene: TRBV6-5

CDR3aa: CAISDRAYNEQFF
v_gene: TRBV10-3

CDR3aa: CSAFGQGPEKLFF
v_gene: TRBV20-1

CDR3aa: CASSPRAGVHTEAFF
v_gene: TRBV7-9

CDR3aa: CASSNRGGANTGELFF
v_gene: TRBV13

CDR3aa: CASSQDPNSDMNTEAFF
v_gene: TRBV4-1

CDR3aa: CASSLQNTIYF
v_gene: TRBV7-2

CDR3aa: CASSLPATQYF
v_gene: TRBV7-2

CDR3aa: CASSLLTGVISDTQYF
v_gene: TRBV4-1

CDR3aa: CASSASGAGETQYF
v_gene: TRBV6-1

CDR3aa: CASRLGGDYGYTF
v_gene: TRBV6-2/TRBV6-3

CDR3aa: CASTLVQGGTDTQYF
v_gene: TRBV12-3/TRBV12-4

CDR3aa: CASSSDPIEKLFF
v_gene: TRBV5-1

CDR3aa: CASSFLRPRLGHTQYF
v_gene: TRBV28

CDR3aa: CASSVSGTGVLETQYF
v_gene: TRBV9

CDR3aa: CASSAGGAGSDTQYF
v_gene: TRBV11-2

CDR3aa: CASSQGSTSSGQFF
v_gene: TRBV3-1

CDR3aa: CASSPRSTSGGARDTQYF
v_gene: TRBV28

CDR3aa: CAIRDQNTGELFF
v_gene: TRBV10-3

CDR3aa: CASSERWDSNQPQHF
v_gene: TRBV6-1

CDR3aa: CASSPGENTEAFF
v_gene: TRBV18

CDR3aa: CAITRDQNTEAFF
v_gene: TRBV10-3

CDR3aa: CASTGGYSGNTIYF
v_gene: TRBV12-3/TRBV12-4

CDR3aa: CASSLEGTPMSGGYGYTF
v_gene: TRBV5-1

CDR3aa: CASSPSPEQINTGELFF
v_gene: TRBV3-1

CDR3aa: CSAGRTSGENEQFF
v_gene: TRBV20-1

CDR3aa: CASSWGHPGAQHF
v_gene: TRBV13

CDR3aa: CASSQVINGTDTQYF
v_gene: TRBV4-3

CDR3aa: CSVEWTNWTQYF
v_gene: TRBV29-1

CDR3aa: CASSLVTPTGGYTF
v_gene: TRBV7-9

CDR3aa: CASSLSGQTETQYF
v_gene: TRBV5-1

CDR3aa: CASSPTTTTEAFF
v_gene: TRBV7-3

CDR3aa: CASSLWETEAFF
v_gene: TRBV28

CDR3aa: CASSTRPDEQFF
v_gene: TRBV7-7

CDR3aa: CASGVAGAAGEQFF
v_gene: TRBV10-2

CDR3aa: CASSLDAGFTDTQYF
v_gene: TRBV7-9

CDR3aa: CSVSREGPQETQYF
v_gene: TRBV29-1

CDR3aa: CASSPTGHSNQPQHF
v_gene: TRBV7-8

CDR3aa: CASSLGSLGYGYTF
v_gene: TRBV5-1

CDR3aa: CASSLTRKSGYTF
v_gene: TRBV27